The sequence of this TCR beta chain was determined in a study of response to subunit inactivated influenza vaccine. CDR3 length: 16 residues. Germline V gene sequence: CDR1 SGHRS, CDR2 YFSETQ. Trimming cost V 4 bases and J 2 bases; bases outside gene matches: 8. This clonotype showed up just a few times. What it recognizes is unknown. Study-level findings and limits: Every seasonal influenza vaccination brings in few new T cells, the authors suggested.

Each CDR3 protein is one row after TCRdb ran MiXCR on the RT-PCR reads. The table includes hundreds of thousands of distinct CDR3 sequences, 14% detected once. Sequencing was performed on PBMCs from blood, taken 14 to 15 days before vaccination. The TCR sequence derives from a man aged 50 to 60 who received an inactivated influenza vaccine. This chain connects TRBV5-1 to TRBJ2-2; 7 bases line up with TRBD1. This chain's CDR3 is CASSPRQGENTGELFF. DNA for the CDR3: TGCGCCAGCAGCCCCCGACAGGGAGAAAACACCGGGGAGCTGTTTTTT.